The 8 T cell receptor beta chains given below trace back to one sample, sequenced in a study of shared clonotypes between healthy human individuals. Some clones are missing from TCRdb's copy, which holds only in-frame ones; the method was immunoSEQ multiplex PCR. This table holds around 2.3 million clones, around 95% found once. Sequenced sample: naive CD4+ T cells sorted from blood. Described subset: CD45RA+ positively selected. Every receptor here comes from a young man in good health.

Comments on this clone: This CDR3 is also generated by other DNA sequences in the sample. This chain uses TRBV27 with TRBJ1-5; 9 bases fit TRBD1. Germline CDR1 is MNHEY and CDR2 is SMNVEV (reference sequence). V was clipped by 5 bases and J by 4 bases; unmatched bases: 6. The CDR3 runs to 15 residues. The CDR3 is CASSPGTGRNQPQHF. The DNA of the CDR3 is TGTGCCAGCAGTCCCGGGACAGGGCGGAATCAGCCCCAGCATTTT.

The chain combines TRBV18 with TRBJ1-3; D is ambiguous. Germline values: CDR1 KGHSH, CDR2 LQKENI. The CDR3 consists of 16 residues. The V end lost 6 bases, the J end lost 4 bases, and 19 bases lay between the germline ends. The CDR3 is CASSPTLPETGNTIYF. The CDR3 DNA is TGTGCCAGCTCGCCTACCCTCCCTGAAACCGGAAACACCATATATTTT.

This sequence joins TRBV9 and TRBJ2-7, with D unresolved. CDR1 is SGDLS, CDR2 YYNGEE, per germline. V gave up 4 bases and J gave up 0 bases, with 5 bases separating them. This CDR3 has 12 amino acids. The CDR3 loop reads CASSTNSYEQYF. CDR3 coding DNA: TGTGCCAGCAGCACCAACTCCTACGAGCAGTACTTC. Together with reference TRBV9 and TRBJ2-7, the CDR3 gives the full variable domain: DSGVTQTPKHLITATGQRVTLRCSPRSGDLSVYWYQQSLDQGLQFLIQYYNGEERAKGNILERFSAQQFPDLHSELNLSSLELGDSALYFCASSTNSYEQYFGPGTRLTVT.

The V and J genes are TRBV19 and TRBJ1-5; D is ambiguous. V was cut by 3 bases and J by 7 bases, with 10 bases left in between. The CDR3 spans 13 residues. In germline, CDR1 is LNHDA, CDR2 SQIVND (reference sequence). CDR3 coding DNA: TGTGCCAGTAGTATGCAGGCGGGACAGCCCCAGCATTTT. This gives the protein CASSMQAGQPQHF.

This sequence joins TRBV11-3 and TRBJ1-3; D might be TRBD1 (6 bases). From germline, CDR1 is SGHNT and CDR2 YENEEA. This CDR3 is built from 14 residues. V gave up 5 bases and J gave up 3 bases, with 11 bases separating them. CDR3 DNA: TGTGCCAGCAGCCGAACAGGGCTTGGAAACACCATATATTTT. This translates into CASSRTGLGNTIYF.

This rearrangement joins TRBV25-1 to TRBJ2-3; D remains ambiguous. The CDR3 consists of 13 residues. Per germline, CDR1 MGHDK and CDR2 SYGVNS. V shed 2 bases and J shed 3 bases, with 6 bases lying between them. The CDR3 region is CASSEVPTDTQYF. In DNA, the CDR3 is TGTGCCAGCAGTGAAGTCCCGACAGATACGCAGTATTTT. Full variable domain (remainder filled in from reference TRBV25-1 and TRBJ2-3): EADIYQTPRYLVIGTGKKITLECSQTMGHDKMYWYQQDPGMELHLIHYSYGVNSTEKGDLSSESTVSRIRTEHFPLTLESARPSHTSQYLCASSEVPTDTQYFGPGTRLTVL.

This chain links TRBV9 with TRBJ1-2; TRBD1 matches at 7 bases. J was trimmed by 4 bases and V by 4 bases; bases with no gene match: 13. The CDR3 is 16 amino acids. The germline V gene has CDR1 SGDLS and CDR2 YYNGEE. CDR3 residues: CASSPNQGGFFYGYTF. For the CDR3, the DNA is TGTGCCAGCAGCCCGAATCAGGGGGGTTTTTTCTATGGCTACACCTTC.

V and J are TRBV5-4 and TRBJ2-7; D is possibly TRBD1 (6 bases). With 4 bases removed from V and 0 bases from J, the gap between germline ends came to 11 bases. The germline V gene encodes CDR1 SGHNT and CDR2 YYREEE (reference sequence). The CDR3 is made up of 14 amino acids. CDR3 amino acids: CASSPWDTSYEQYF. CDR3 nucleotides: TGTGCCAGCAGCCCTTGGGACACCTCCTACGAGCAGTACTTC.